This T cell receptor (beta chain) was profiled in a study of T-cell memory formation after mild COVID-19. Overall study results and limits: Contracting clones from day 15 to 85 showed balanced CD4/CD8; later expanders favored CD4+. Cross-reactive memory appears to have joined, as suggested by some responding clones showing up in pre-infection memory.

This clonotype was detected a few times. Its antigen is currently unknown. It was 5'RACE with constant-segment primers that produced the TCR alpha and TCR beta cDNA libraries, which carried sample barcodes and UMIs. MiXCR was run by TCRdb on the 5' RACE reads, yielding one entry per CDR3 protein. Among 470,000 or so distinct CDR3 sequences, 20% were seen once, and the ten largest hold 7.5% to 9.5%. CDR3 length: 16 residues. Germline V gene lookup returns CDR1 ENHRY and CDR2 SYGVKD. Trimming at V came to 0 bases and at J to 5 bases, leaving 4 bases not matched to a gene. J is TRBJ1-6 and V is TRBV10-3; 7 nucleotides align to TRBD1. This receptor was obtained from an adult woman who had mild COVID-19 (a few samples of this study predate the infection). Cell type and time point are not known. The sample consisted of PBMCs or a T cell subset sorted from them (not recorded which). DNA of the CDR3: TGTGCCATCAGTGAGTCCCCGGGACAGAATAATTCACCCCTCCACTTT. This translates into CAISESPGQNNSPLHF.